Following are 29 T cell receptor beta chains from one sample sequenced in a study of human T cells and chemical hapten exposure. Time point in this sample: patch test 1, 2 weeks after DPC sensitization. Treatment defined: therapeutic diphenylcyclopropenone sensitization with weekly scalp DPC. TCRdb re-called the RACE reads through MiXCR, storing one row per CDR3 protein. The sample shows 71,000 or so distinct CDR3 sequences, 7.5% to 10% of them seen only once. The sample in question was whole blood, obtained in connection with sensitization to the hapten diphenylcyclopropenone (DPC). Receptors originate from a woman aged 40 to 50 with alopecia areata. Some clones in this sample may be carry-over from other donors' samples.

This clonotype was counted many times. V gene TRBV20-1 combines with J gene TRBJ2-5; TRBD2 might be the D (6 bases). The V gene's germline CDR1 is DFQATT and CDR2 SNEGSKA (reference sequence). V lost 4 bases to trimming and J lost 1 base, with 19 bases between them. This CDR3 is built from 16 residues. CDR3 coding DNA: TGCAGTGCTACCTCGGAACGGGGGTACACCCAAGAGACCCAGTACTTC. Protein product: CSATSERGYTQETQYF.

This clonotype was counted a few times. The genes are TRBV5-5 and TRBJ2-7; D is possibly TRBD1 (6 bases). CDR1 and CDR2 from the germline V gene are SGHKS and YYEKEE (reference sequence). With 0 bases removed from V and 3 bases from J, the gap between germline ends came to 13 bases. This CDR3 contains 15 residues. The CDR3 is CASSLVGQGHYEQYF. In nucleotides, the CDR3 is TGTGCCAGCAGCTTGGTAGGTCAGGGGCACTACGAGCAGTACTTC.

The sample holds many counts of this clonotype. The chain combines TRBV20-1 with TRBJ2-6; unclear D gene. Germline lookup yields CDR1 DFQATT and CDR2 SNEGSKA (reference sequence). The CDR3 has 17 residues. Trimming pared 0 bases from V and 0 bases from J, leaving 12 bases between. The DNA of the CDR3 is TGCAGTGCTAGAGATAGAAGATTCAGCTCTGGGGCCAACGTCCTGACTTTC. This codes for CSARDRRFSSGANVLTF.

In this sample, this clonotype turned up a few times. The J gene is TRBJ1-1, the V gene TRBV6-5; 7 nucleotides align to TRBD1. The CDR3 totals 17 residues. J lost 0 bases, V lost 0 bases, and 7 bases had no gene match. The germline V gene encodes CDR1 MNHEY and CDR2 SVGAGI. The CDR3 is CASSYSRAGGLNTEAFF. The DNA for the CDR3 is TGTGCCAGCAGTTACTCGCGGGCAGGGGGATTGAACACTGAAGCTTTCTTT.

The J gene is TRBJ2-7, the V gene TRBV6-6; 7 bases fit TRBD1. After removal of 3 bases from V and 0 bases from J, the junction contained 2 bases not matched to a gene. The CDR3 length is 14 residues. In germline, CDR1 is MNHNY, CDR2 SVGAGI (reference sequence). CDR3 loop: CASSYSGGSYEQYF. CDR3 nucleotides: TGTGCCAGCAGTTATTCAGGGGGCTCCTACGAGCAGTACTTC.

This clonotype was detected many times. The J gene is TRBJ1-3, the V gene TRBV4-1, with a weak D call TRBD1 (5 bases). Germline V CDR1 and CDR2: MGHRA, YSYEKL. This CDR3 has 16 residues. V was shortened by 8 bases and J by 0 bases, with 17 bases between the two germline ends. DNA of the CDR3: TGCGCCAGCGGCATACGGGACTCTTCCTCTGGAAACACCATATATTTT. Its protein product is CASGIRDSSSGNTIYF.

Notes on this clonotype: Since a much larger clone is just one base distant, this may be a read error. V gene TRBV28 combines with J gene TRBJ2-7; 8 positions agree with TRBD1. The CDR3 spans 15 residues. CDR1 and CDR2 from the germline V gene are MDHEN and SYDVKM. Here the CDR3 DNA reads TGTGCCAGCAGTTACCGGGACAGGAGGTCCTACGAGCGGTACTTC. Its protein is CASSYRDRRSYERYF.

The J gene is TRBJ1-1, the V gene TRBV4-3, with D unclear. Germline-derived CDR1 and CDR2 are LGHNA and YSLEER. This CDR3 has 14 residues. Trimming took off 0 bases at V and 1 base at J, with 6 bases between the two ends. This CDR3 reads CASSQDGKNTEAFF. The CDR3 DNA follows: TGCGCCAGCAGCCAAGACGGTAAGAACACTGAAGCTTTCTTT.

The rearrangement links TRBV11-2 to TRBJ2-3, with 8 positions matching TRBD2. V shed 5 bases and J 1 base; nucleotides not matched to a gene: 5. From germline, CDR1 is SGHAT and CDR2 FQNNGV. The CDR3 has 15 residues. The CDR3 spells CASSTRAGGTDTQYF. CDR3 sequence (DNA): TGTGCCAGCAGCACCAGAGCGGGGGGCACAGATACGCAGTATTTT. Drawing the rest from reference TRBV11-2 and TRBJ2-3, the complete variable domain is EAGVAQSPRYKIIEKRQSVAFWCNPISGHATLYWYQQILGQGPKLLIQFQNNGVVDDSQLPKDRFSAERLKGVDSTLKIQPAKLEDSAVYLCASSTRAGGTDTQYFGPGTRLTVL.

At least ten counts were recorded for this clonotype. This chain joins TRBV3-1 and TRBJ2-3; TRBD2 is a possible D gene (5 bases). The germline V and J ends were trimmed by 0 bases and 6 bases, with 19 bases remaining between them. The CDR3 consists of 17 residues. The germline gives CDR1 LGHDT, CDR2 YNNKEL (reference sequence). CDR3 nucleotides: TGTGCCAGCAGCCAAGATGAGGCTAGCCCGAGTAGGGATACGCAGTATTTT. Protein sequence: CASSQDEASPSRDTQYF.

This clonotype was detected many times. This chain connects TRBV20-1 to TRBJ2-7; D remains unclear. Between the trimmed V and J ends, which lost 1 base and 0 bases, there was a span of 13 bases. The CDR3 sequence is 15 residues long. CDR1 DFQATT and CDR2 SNEGSKA come from the germline V gene (reference sequence). The CDR3 region is CSARVRRMSSYEQYF. The CDR3 DNA follows: TGCAGTGCTAGAGTTCGACGGATGAGCTCCTACGAGCAGTACTTC.

The J gene is TRBJ1-5, the V gene TRBV12-3 or TRBV12-4; D call uncertain. The length of the CDR3 is 13 residues. V was trimmed by 4 bases and J by 7 bases, leaving 11 bases between them. CDR3 loop: CASSYGHEQPQHF. CDR3 coding DNA: TGTGCCAGCAGTTACGGGCACGAACAGCCCCAGCATTTT.

The chain has TRBV29-1 and TRBJ2-7, with 9 bases fitting TRBD1. The germline V gene has CDR1 SQVTM and CDR2 ANQGSEA. CDR3 length equals 14 residues. V shed 6 bases and J 1 base; nucleotides not matched to a gene: 7. Here the CDR3 DNA reads TGCAGCGTCCGAGGAGGGACAGGGTCCTACGAGCAGTACTTC. It specifies CSVRGGTGSYEQYF.

The chain employs TRBV29-1 and TRBJ1-1; TRBD1 agrees at 8 bases. The CDR3 sequence is 12 residues long. Per the germline V gene, CDR1 is SQVTM and CDR2 is ANQGSEA. With V trimmed by 3 bases and J by 8 bases, 5 bases remained unmatched. CDR3 residues: CSVDPQGAEAFF. DNA of the CDR3: TGCAGCGTTGACCCGCAGGGGGCAGAAGCTTTCTTT. Supplemented by reference TRBV29-1 and TRBJ1-1, the full variable domain reads SAVISQKPSRDICQRGTSLTIQCQVDSQVTMMFWYRQQPGQSLTLIATANQGSEATYESGFVIDKFPISRPNLTFSTLTVSNMSPEDSSIYLCSVDPQGAEAFFGQGTRLTVV.

This clonotype showed up many times. V usage is TRBV12-3 or TRBV12-4 and J usage is TRBJ2-1; D might be TRBD1 or TRBD2, each matching 8 bases. With 7 bases removed from V and 9 bases from J, the gap between germline ends came to 22 bases. The CDR3 is made up of 15 amino acids. The CDR3 here is CASTPGGGGRGEQFF. CDR3 DNA: TGTGCCAGCACCCCAGGGGGCGGGGGGAGAGGTGAGCAGTTCTTC.

This clonotype was seen repeatedly, ten times or more. The chain carries TRBV4-2 and TRBJ1-2; D possibly corresponds to TRBD1 (6 bases). The germline V and J ends were trimmed by 0 bases and 2 bases, with 19 bases remaining between them. The CDR3 loop spans 18 amino acids. The germline CDR1 and CDR2 sequences are LGHNA and YNFKEQ. CDR3 nucleotides: TGTGCCAGCAGCCAAGATCGGGTCTTTAGGGGGATGAACTATGGCTACACCTTC. Translating gives CASSQDRVFRGMNYGYTF.

Ten or more counts support this clonotype. The chain couples TRBV4-2 to TRBJ1-5; D not certain. The CDR3 runs to 17 residues. The germline V gene has CDR1 LGHNA and CDR2 YNFKEQ. V was cut by 0 bases and J by 5 bases, with 17 bases left in between. CDR3 coding DNA: TGTGCCAGCAGCCAAGAATTGGACCCCTCGGGGTATCAGCCCCAGCATTTT. Protein product: CASSQELDPSGYQPQHF.

The V and J genes are TRBV27 and TRBJ2-2; D remains unclear. CDR1 and CDR2 from the germline V gene are MNHEY and SMNVEV (reference sequence). The CDR3 covers 13 residues. V was clipped by 4 bases and J by 5 bases, with 8 bases between them. CDR3 sequence (DNA): TGTGCCAGCAGTTCTCTGCCTACCGGGGAGCTGTTTTTT. This encodes CASSSLPTGELFF.

This chain connects TRBV11-2 to TRBJ2-2, with D possibly called TRBD1 or TRBD2 (5 bases each). Germline CDR1 is SGHAT and CDR2 is FQNNGV. This CDR3 has 15 residues. V shed 4 bases and J shed 4 bases, with 13 bases lying between them. CDR3 amino acids: CASSYWDGATGELFF. Here the CDR3 DNA reads TGTGCCAGCAGCTACTGGGACGGAGCCACCGGGGAGCTGTTTTTT.

Remarks on this clonotype: This may arise from a read error, as a much more abundant clone is one base away. The chain carries TRBV19 and TRBJ2-7, with TRBD2 matching 8 bases. Germline CDR1 and CDR2: LNHDA and SQIVND (reference sequence). This CDR3 contains 15 residues. Losses at the gene ends were 5 bases for V and 5 bases for J; bases not matched to a gene: 11. The CDR3 bases are TGTGCCAGTAGTCTACTAGCGGAGCCCGAGCACGAGCAGTACTTC. This translates into CASSLLAEPEHEQYF.

As regards this clonotype: A read error is possible here, since a much larger clone lies one base away. The genes are TRBV7-9 and TRBJ2-7; D is ambiguous. Germline V gene lookup returns CDR1 SEHNR and CDR2 FQNEAQ (reference sequence). CDR3 size: 13 residues. With 7 bases removed from V and 2 bases from J, the gap between germline ends came to 12 bases. The CDR3 nucleotides read TGTGCCAGCAAAAGGGATGACCCCTACGAGCAGTACTTC. Translating it yields CASKRDDPYEQYF.

The chain is built from TRBV2 and TRBJ2-7; 10 nucleotides match TRBD1. Germline values: CDR1 SNHLY, CDR2 FYNNEI. This CDR3 contains 14 residues. After removal of 5 bases from V and 7 bases from J, the junction contained 8 bases not matched to a gene. The CDR3 sequence is CASSPRDRGGEQYF. In nucleotides, the CDR3 is TGTGCCAGCAGTCCTCGGGACAGGGGAGGTGAGCAGTACTTC.

The CDR3, as DNA: TGCGCCAGCAGCCAAGACCCTCTAGCGGGGGCCAATGAGCAGTTCTTC. Translated, it gives CASSQDPLAGANEQFF. The rearrangement uses TRBV4-3 and TRBJ2-1, with 10 positions matching TRBD2. Germline lookup yields CDR1 LGHNA and CDR2 YSLEER. The CDR3 totals 16 residues. Trimming at V came to 0 bases and at J to 6 bases, leaving 5 bases not matched to a gene.

J is TRBJ1-2 and V is TRBV15, with D possibly matching TRBD1 (5 bases). This CDR3 is built from 14 residues. V was clipped by 0 bases and J by 4 bases, with 9 bases between them. Germline V gives CDR1 LNHNV, CDR2 YYDKDF (reference sequence). The CDR3 DNA reads TGTGCCACCAGCAGAGACGGAGGGGCCTATGGCTACACCTTC. Protein: CATSRDGGAYGYTF.

This clonotype was seen at least ten times. This rearrangement joins TRBV12-3 or TRBV12-4 to TRBJ1-1; 10 positions agree with TRBD1. This CDR3 comprises 16 residues. V dropped 6 bases and J dropped 4; count of bases not matched to a gene: 11. The CDR3 region is CASSLGQGFGSTEAFF. CDR3 nucleotide sequence: TGTGCCAGCAGCCTGGGACAGGGGTTCGGTAGCACTGAAGCTTTCTTT.

This clonotype has ten or more counts. The CDR3, as DNA: TGTGCCACCAGTGATCCACAGAGGAGCTATGGCTACACCTTC. It yields the protein CATSDPQRSYGYTF. The chain is built from TRBV24-1 and TRBJ1-2; D is undetermined. The ends were cut back, 3 bases at V and 4 bases at J, with 11 bases in the middle. Germline-derived CDR1 and CDR2 are KGHDR and SFDVKD. This CDR3 spans 14 amino acids.

The chain joins TRBV5-1 to TRBJ1-2, with unresolved D. V lost 0 bases, J lost 1 base, and 4 bases lay in between. The CDR3 covers 13 residues. The germline V gene has CDR1 SGHRS and CDR2 YFSETQ. The CDR3 loop reads CASSLEVNYGYTF. The CDR3 DNA follows: TGCGCCAGCAGCTTGGAGGTTAACTATGGCTACACCTTC.

Comments on this clonotype: A clone one base away is much larger, so this may be a read error. This sequence joins TRBV7-2 and TRBJ2-3; D is perhaps TRBD2 (5 bases). Germline lookup yields CDR1 SGHTA and CDR2 FQGNSA. The CDR3 runs 14 residues. Here the CDR3 DNA reads TGTGTCAGCAGCTTCAAAGCGGGCACAGATACGCAGTATTTT. The encoded protein is CVSSFKAGTDTQYF. The entire variable domain, with the rest obtained from reference TRBV7-2 and TRBJ2-3, is as follows: GAGVSQSPSNKVTEKGKDVELRCDPISGHTALYWYRQSLGQGLEFLIYFQGNSAPDKSGLPSDRFSAERTGGSVSTLTIQRTQQEDSAVYLCVSSFKAGTDTQYFGPGTRLTVL.

The CDR3 DNA follows: TGCAGCGTTGGCAGGAACACCGGGGAGCTGTTTTTT. This gives the protein CSVGRNTGELFF. V usage is TRBV29-1 and J usage is TRBJ2-2; D remains ambiguous. The germline V gene has CDR1 SQVTM and CDR2 ANQGSEA. The CDR3 covers 12 residues. V was clipped by 4 bases and J by 1 base, with 4 bases between them.